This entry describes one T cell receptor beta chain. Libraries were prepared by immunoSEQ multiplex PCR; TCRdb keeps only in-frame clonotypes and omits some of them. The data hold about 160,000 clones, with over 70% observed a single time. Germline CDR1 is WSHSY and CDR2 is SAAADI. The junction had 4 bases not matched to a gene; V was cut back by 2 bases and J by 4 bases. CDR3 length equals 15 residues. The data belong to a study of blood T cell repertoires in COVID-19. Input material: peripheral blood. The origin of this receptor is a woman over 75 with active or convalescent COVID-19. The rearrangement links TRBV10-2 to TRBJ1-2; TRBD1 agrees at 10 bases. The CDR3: CASSEDRGRGYGYTF. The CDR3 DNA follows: TGCGCCAGCAGTGAGGACAGGGGGCGCGGCTATGGCTACACCTTC.